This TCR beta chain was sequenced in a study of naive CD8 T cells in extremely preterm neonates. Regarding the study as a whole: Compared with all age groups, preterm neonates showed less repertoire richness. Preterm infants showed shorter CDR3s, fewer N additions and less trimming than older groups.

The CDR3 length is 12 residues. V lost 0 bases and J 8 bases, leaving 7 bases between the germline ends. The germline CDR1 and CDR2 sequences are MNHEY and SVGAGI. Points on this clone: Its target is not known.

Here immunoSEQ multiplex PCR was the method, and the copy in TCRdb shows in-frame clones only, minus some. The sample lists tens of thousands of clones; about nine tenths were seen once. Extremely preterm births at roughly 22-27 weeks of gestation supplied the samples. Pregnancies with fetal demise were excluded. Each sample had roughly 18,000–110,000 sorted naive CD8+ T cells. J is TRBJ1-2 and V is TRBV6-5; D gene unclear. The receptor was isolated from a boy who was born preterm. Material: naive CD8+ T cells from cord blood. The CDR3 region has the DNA TGTGCCAGCAGTTACTCGAACAGAGGCTACACCTTC. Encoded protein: CASSYSNRGYTF.